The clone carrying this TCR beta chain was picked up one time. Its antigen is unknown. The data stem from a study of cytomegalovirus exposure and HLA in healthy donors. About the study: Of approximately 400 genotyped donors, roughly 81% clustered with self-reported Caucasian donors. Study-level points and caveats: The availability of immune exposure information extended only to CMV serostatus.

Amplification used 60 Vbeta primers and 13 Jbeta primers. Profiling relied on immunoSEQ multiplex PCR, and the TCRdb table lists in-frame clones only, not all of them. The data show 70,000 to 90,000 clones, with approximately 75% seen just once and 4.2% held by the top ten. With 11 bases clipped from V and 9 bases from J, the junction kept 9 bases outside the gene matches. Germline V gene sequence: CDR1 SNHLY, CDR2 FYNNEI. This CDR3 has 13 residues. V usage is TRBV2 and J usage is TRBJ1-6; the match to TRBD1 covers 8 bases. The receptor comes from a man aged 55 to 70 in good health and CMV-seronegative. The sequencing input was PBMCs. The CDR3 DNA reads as TGTGCCCTCCGGGACAGGCCTGTTTCACCCCTCCACTTT. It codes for CALRDRPVSPLHF.